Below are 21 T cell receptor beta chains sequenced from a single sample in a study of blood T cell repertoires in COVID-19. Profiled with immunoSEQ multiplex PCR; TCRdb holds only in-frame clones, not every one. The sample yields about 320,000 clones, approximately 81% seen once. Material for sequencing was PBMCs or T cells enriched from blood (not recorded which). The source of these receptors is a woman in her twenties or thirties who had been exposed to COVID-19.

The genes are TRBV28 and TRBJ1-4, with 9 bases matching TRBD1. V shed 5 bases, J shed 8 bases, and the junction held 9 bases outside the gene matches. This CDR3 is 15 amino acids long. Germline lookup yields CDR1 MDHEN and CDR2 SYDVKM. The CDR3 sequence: CASSTDRGWKEKLFF. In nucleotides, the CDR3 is TGTGCCAGCAGTACGGACAGGGGATGGAAGGAAAAACTGTTTTTT.

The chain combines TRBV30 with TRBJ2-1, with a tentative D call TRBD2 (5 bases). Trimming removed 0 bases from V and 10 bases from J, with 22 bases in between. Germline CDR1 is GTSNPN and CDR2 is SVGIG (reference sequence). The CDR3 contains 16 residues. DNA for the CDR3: TGTGCCTGGAGTGTACGTTCGGACTCCCCGCCTTGGGAGCAGTTCTTC. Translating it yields CAWSVRSDSPPWEQFF.

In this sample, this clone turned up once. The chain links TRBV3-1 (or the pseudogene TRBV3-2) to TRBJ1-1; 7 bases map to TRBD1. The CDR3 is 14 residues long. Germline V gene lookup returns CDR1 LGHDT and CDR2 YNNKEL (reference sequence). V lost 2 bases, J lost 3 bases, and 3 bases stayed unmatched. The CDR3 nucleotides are TGTGCCAGCAGCCAACCCGACAGGGACACTGAAGCTTTCTTT. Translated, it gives CASSQPDRDTEAFF.

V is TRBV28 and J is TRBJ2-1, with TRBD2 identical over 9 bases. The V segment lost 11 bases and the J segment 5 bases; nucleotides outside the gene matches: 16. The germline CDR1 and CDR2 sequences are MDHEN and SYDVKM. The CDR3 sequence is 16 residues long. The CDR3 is CAVMGDLAGANNEQFF. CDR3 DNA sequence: TGTGCCGTCATGGGTGATTTAGCGGGAGCCAACAATGAGCAGTTCTTC.

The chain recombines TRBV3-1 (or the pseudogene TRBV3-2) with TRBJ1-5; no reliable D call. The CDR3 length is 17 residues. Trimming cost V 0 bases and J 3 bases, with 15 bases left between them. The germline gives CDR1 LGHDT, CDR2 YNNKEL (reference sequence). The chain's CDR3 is CASSQEIGGTINQPQHF. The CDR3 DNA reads TGTGCCAGCAGCCAAGAAATCGGCGGAACCATCAATCAGCCCCAGCATTTT.

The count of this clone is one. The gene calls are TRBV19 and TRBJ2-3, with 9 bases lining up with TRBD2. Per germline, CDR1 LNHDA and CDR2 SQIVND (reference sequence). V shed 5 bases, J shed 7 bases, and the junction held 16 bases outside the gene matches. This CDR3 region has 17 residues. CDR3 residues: CASSEGTPGLARNTQYF. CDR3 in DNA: TGTGCCAGTAGTGAGGGTACACCGGGACTAGCTCGGAATACGCAGTATTTT.

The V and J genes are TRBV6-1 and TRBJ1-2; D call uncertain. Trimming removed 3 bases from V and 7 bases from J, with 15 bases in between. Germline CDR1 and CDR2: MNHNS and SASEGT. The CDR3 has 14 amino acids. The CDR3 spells CASSESRRGGGYTF. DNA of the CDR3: TGTGCCAGCAGTGAGTCGCGGCGGGGAGGTGGCTACACCTTC.

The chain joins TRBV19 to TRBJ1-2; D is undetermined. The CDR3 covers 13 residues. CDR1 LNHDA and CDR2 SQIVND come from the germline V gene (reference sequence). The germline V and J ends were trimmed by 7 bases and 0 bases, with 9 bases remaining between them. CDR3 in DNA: TGTGCCAGTACCCTATATTCTAACTATGGCTACACCTTC. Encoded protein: CASTLYSNYGYTF.

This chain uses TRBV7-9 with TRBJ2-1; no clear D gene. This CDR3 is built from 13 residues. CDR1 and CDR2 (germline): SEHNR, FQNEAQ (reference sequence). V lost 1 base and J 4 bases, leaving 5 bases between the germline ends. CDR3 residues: CASSLVEYNEQFF. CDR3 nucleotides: TGTGCCAGCAGCTTAGTTGAGTACAATGAGCAGTTCTTC.

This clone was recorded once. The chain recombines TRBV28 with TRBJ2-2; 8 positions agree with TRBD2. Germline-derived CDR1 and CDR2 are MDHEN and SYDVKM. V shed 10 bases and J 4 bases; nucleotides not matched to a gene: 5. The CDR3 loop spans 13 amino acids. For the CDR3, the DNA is TGTGCCACCCTAACTAGCGGCACCGGGGAGCTGTTTTTT. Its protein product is CATLTSGTGELFF.

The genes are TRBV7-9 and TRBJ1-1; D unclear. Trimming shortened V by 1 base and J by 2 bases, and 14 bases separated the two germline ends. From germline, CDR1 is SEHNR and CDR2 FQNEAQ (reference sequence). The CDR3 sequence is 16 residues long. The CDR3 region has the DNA TGTGCCAGCAGCTTAGTTTTTGGGTCAGGAAACACTGAAGCTTTCTTT. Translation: CASSLVFGSGNTEAFF.

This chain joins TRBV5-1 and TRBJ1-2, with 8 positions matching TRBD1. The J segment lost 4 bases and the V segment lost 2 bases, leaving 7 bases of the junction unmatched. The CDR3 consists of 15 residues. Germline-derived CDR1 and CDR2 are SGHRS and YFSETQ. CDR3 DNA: TGCGCCAGCAGCTTCAGGGGGCCTTCAGGCTATGGCTACACCTTC. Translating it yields CASSFRGPSGYGYTF.

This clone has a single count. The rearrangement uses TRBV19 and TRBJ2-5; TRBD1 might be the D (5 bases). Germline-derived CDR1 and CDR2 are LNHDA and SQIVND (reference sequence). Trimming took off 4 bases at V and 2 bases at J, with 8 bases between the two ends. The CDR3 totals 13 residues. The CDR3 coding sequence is TGTGCCAGTAGTAGCAGGGTACAAGAGACCCAGTACTTC. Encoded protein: CASSSRVQETQYF.

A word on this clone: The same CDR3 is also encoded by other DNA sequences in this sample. CDR3 coding DNA: TGCGCCAGCAGCCAAGGGGACAGATCCTACGAGCAGTACTTC. Its translation: CASSQGDRSYEQYF. V is TRBV4-1 and J is TRBJ2-7; 7 bases align to TRBD1. Germline-derived CDR1 and CDR2 are MGHRA and YSYEKL. The junction had 1 base not matched to a gene; V was cut back by 1 base and J by 1 base. The CDR3 has 14 residues.

CDR3 sequence (DNA): TGTGCCAGCAGTGAAAGAGGGGGGAACACCGGGGAGCTGTTTTTT. Translated, it gives CASSERGGNTGELFF. V usage is TRBV6-4 and J usage is TRBJ2-2, with a tentative D call TRBD1 (6 bases). The CDR3 runs 15 residues. Trimming removed 3 bases from V and 1 base from J, with 9 bases in between. Germline CDR1 is MRHNA and CDR2 is SNTAGT.

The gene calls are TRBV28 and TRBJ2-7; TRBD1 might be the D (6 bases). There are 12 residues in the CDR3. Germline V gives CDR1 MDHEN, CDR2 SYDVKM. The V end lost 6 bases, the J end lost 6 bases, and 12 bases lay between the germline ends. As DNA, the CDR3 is TGTGCCAGCAGCACGACAGGTTCCGAGCAGTACTTC. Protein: CASSTTGSEQYF.

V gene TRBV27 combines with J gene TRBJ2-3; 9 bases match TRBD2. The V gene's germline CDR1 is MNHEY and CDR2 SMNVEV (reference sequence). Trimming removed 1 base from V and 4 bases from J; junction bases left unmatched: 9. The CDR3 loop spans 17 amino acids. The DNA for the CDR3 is TGTGCCAGCAGTTTATATTTAGCTAGCGGGATCTCAGATACGCAGTATTTT. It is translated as CASSLYLASGISDTQYF.

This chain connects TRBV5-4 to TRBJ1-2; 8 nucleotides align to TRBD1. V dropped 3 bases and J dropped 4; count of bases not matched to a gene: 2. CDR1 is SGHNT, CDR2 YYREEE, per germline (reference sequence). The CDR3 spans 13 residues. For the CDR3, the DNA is TGTGCCAGCAGCTGGACAGGGACCTATGGCTACACCTTC. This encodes CASSWTGTYGYTF.

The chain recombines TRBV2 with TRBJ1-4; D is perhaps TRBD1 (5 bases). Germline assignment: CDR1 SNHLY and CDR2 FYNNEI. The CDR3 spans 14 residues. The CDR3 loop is CTAGRGATNEKLFF. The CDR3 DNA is TGTACCGCAGGAAGGGGTGCAACTAATGAAAAACTGTTTTTT.

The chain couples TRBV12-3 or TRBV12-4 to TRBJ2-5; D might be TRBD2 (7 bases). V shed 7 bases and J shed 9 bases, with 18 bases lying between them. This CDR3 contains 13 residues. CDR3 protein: CASNLGGGGAQYF. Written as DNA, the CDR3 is TGTGCCAGCAACCTTGGGGGAGGGGGGGCCCAGTACTTC.

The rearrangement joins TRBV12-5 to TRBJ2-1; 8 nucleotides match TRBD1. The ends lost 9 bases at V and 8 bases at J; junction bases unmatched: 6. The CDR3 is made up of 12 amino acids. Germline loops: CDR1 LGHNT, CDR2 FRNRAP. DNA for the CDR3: TGTGCTAGCGGACAGGGTTTTCATGAGCAGTTCTTC. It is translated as CASGQGFHEQFF. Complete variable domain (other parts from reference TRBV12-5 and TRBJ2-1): DARVTQTPRHKVTEMGQEVTMRCQPILGHNTVFWYRQTMMQGLELLAYFRNRAPLDDSGMPKDRFSAEMPDATLATLKIQPSEPRDSAVYFCASGQGFHEQFFGPGTRLTVL.